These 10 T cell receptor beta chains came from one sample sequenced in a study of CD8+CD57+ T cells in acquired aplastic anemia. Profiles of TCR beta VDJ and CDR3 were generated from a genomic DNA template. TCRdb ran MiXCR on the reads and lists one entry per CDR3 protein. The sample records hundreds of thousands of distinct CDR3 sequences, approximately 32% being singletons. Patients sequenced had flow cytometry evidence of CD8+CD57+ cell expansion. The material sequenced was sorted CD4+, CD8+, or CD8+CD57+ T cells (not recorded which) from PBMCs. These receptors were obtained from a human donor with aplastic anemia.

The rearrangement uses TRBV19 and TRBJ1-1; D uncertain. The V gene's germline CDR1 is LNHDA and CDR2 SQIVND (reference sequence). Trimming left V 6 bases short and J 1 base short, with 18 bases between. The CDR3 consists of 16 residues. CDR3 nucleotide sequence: TGTGCCAGTAGCACCTACAGACAAATAAAGAACACTGAAGCTTTCTTT. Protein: CASSTYRQIKNTEAFF.

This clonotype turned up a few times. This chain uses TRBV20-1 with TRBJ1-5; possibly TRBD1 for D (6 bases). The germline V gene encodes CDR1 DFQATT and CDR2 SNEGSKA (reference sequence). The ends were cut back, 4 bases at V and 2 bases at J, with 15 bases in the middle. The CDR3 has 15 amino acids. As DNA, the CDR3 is TGCAGTGCTATTGGTTTGACAGGACGCAATCAGCCCCAGCATTTT. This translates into CSAIGLTGRNQPQHF.

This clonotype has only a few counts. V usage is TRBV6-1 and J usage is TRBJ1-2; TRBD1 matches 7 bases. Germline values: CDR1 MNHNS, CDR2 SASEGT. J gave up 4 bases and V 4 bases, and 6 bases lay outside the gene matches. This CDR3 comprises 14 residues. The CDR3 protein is CASSATGSPYGYTF. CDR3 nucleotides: TGTGCCAGCAGTGCGACAGGGAGCCCCTATGGCTACACCTTC.

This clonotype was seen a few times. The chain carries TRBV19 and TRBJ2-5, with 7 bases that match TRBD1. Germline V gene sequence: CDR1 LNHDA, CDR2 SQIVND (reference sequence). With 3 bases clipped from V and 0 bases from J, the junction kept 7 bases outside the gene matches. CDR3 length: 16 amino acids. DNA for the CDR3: TGTGCCAGTAGTATCACAGAGACAGGGTACCAAGAGACCCAGTACTTC. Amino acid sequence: CASSITETGYQETQYF.

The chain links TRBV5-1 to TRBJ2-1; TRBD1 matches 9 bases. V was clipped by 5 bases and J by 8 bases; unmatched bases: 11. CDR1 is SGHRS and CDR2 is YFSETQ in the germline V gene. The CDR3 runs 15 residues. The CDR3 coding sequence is TGCGCCAGCAGGACACAGGGGGCGATGGGCGATGAGCAGTTCTTC. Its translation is CASRTQGAMGDEQFF.

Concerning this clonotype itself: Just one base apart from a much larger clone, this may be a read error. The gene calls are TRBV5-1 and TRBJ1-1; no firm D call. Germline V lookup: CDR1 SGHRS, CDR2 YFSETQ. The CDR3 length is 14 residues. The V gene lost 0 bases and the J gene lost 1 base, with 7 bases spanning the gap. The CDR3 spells CASSLEQSNTEAFF. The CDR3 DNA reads TGCGCCAGCAGCTTGGAACAGTCGAACACTGAAGCTTTCTTT.

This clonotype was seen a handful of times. The CDR3 is CASSWWGTSNQPQHF. The CDR3, as DNA: TGTGCCAGCAGCTGGTGGGGGACTAGCAATCAGCCCCAGCATTTT. The chain uses TRBV5-6 and TRBJ1-5; possible D gene TRBD1, 5 bases. The V gene's germline CDR1 is SGHDT and CDR2 YYEEEE. Trimming cost V 3 bases and J 0 bases, with 10 bases left between them. The CDR3 covers 15 residues. Based on the CDR3 plus reference TRBV5-6 and TRBJ1-5, the full variable domain is DAGVTQSPTHLIKTRGQQVTLRCSPKSGHDTVSWYQQALGQGPQFIFQYYEEEERQRGNFPDRFSGHQFPNYSSELNVNALLLGDSALYLCASSWWGTSNQPQHFGDGTRLSIL.

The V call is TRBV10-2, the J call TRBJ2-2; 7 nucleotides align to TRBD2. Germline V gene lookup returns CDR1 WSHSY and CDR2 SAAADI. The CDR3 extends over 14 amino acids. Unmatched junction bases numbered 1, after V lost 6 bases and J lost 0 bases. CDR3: CASRAGANTGELFF. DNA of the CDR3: TGCGCCAGCAGGGCGGGGGCGAACACCGGGGAGCTGTTTTTT.

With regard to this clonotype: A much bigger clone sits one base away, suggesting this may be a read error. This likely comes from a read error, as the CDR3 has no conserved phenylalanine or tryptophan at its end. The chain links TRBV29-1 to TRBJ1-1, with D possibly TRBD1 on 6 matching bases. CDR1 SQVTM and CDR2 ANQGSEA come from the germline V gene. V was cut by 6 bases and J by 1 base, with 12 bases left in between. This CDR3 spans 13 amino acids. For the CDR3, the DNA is TGCAGCGTCCAGGGGTTGGCGAACACTGAAGCTTTCCTT. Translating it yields CSVQGLANTEAFL.

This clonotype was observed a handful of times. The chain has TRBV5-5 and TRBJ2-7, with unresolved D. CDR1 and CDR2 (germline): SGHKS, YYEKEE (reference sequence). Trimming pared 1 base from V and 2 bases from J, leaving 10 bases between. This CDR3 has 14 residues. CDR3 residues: CASSLFGKTYEQYF. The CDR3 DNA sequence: TGTGCCAGCAGCTTGTTTGGGAAGACCTACGAGCAGTACTTC.